The T cell receptor (beta chain) under discussion was sequenced for a study of cytomegalovirus exposure and HLA in healthy donors. The germline V gene has CDR1 LNHDA and CDR2 SQIVND (reference sequence). The CDR3 is 15 amino acids. The junction had 4 bases not matched to a gene; V was cut back by 5 bases and J by 2 bases. In this sample, this clone turned up once. Its antigen is unidentified. There were likely unrecorded immune exposures, though donors were nominally healthy when sampled. Study-wide results and limits: In a later analysis, approximately 18,000 TCR beta sequences were associated with HLA alleles at 0.05 false discovery rate. In a later analysis, TCR beta V- and J-gene trimming showed a link to a missense DCLRE1C variant. Analysis performed later showed TCR beta chains linked to HLA being more clonally expanded than equally common others.

13 Jbeta primers and 60 Vbeta primers were used for the PCR. The protocol was immunoSEQ multiplex PCR, while the TCRdb copy is restricted to in-frame clones and leaves out a portion. The data hold approximately 270,000 clones, with about four fifths observed a single time. This clonotype was obtained from a girl aged 2 to 10 in good health and CMV-seronegative. The sequenced sample was PBMCs. The chain uses TRBV19 and TRBJ2-1; 9 bases match TRBD2. The CDR3 loop is CASSPSGDTYNEQFF. CDR3 nucleotide sequence: TGTGCCAGTAGTCCTAGCGGGGATACCTACAATGAGCAGTTCTTC.